This T cell receptor beta chain was obtained from a study of blood T cells in healthy people across ages. With a J-beta primer mix and a sample-barcoded 5' primer, a second PCR ran 7 to 11 cycles. At least 2.5 million CDR3-containing paired-end reads were obtained per sample. MiXCR was run by TCRdb on the 5' RACE reads, yielding one entry per CDR3 protein. Among 950,000 to 1,200,000 distinct CDR3 sequences listed, around two fifths were seen once. A few counts support this clonotype. The antigen is not known. CDR1 LGHNA and CDR2 YNFKEQ come from the germline V gene. Trimming pared 2 bases from V and 0 bases from J, leaving 19 bases between. This CDR3 contains 18 residues. The study's findings and limits: Estimates based on one million T cells were treated as lower bounds.

Material: blood. The TCR comes from a man between 18 and 29 years old in good health. This chain joins TRBV4-2 and TRBJ1-1, with D possibly matching TRBD1 (5 bases). This CDR3 reads CASSQPVDGTPMNTEAFF. CDR3 bases: TGTGCCAGCAGCCAACCCGTGGACGGGACCCCGATGAACACTGAAGCTTTCTTT.